This T cell receptor beta chain was recorded in a study of CD8+CD57+ T cells in acquired aplastic anemia. Looking at the study overall: Average DNA yield from sorted CD4+ and CD8+ cells was roughly 3.1 ug.

Profiling that covered TCR beta VDJ and CDR3 relied on genomic DNA as its template. MiXCR was run by TCRdb on the reads, yielding one entry per CDR3 protein. The table lists 200,000 or so distinct CDR3 sequences, over 55% of them singletons, with about 60% in the top ten. With regard to this clonotype: The antigen is undetermined.

Previously, flow cytometry had revealed CD8+CD57+ cell expansion in the patients chosen for sequencing. Every patient presented with severe acquired aplastic anemia. Blood came from patients not yet given any therapy. General study results and limits: Between the patient and control groups, CD8+ Simpson's diversity did not differ significantly.

The specimen was sorted CD4+, CD8+, or CD8+CD57+ T cells (not recorded which) from PBMCs. The source of this sequence is a human donor with aplastic anemia.

CDR3 coding DNA: TGTGCCGCTAGGGACAGTAGCGGGAGGGGCTCCTACGAGCAGTACTTC. The encoded protein is CAARDSSGRGSYEQYF. The chain links TRBV10-3 to TRBJ2-7; 11 nucleotides agree with TRBD2. Germline loops: CDR1 ENHRY, CDR2 SYGVKD. The CDR3 consists of 16 residues. Trimming at V came to 11 bases and at J to 0 bases, leaving 12 bases not matched to a gene.